The present T cell receptor (beta chain) was sequenced within a study of response to subunit inactivated influenza vaccine. In its sample, this clonotype was seen a few times. What it binds is unknown. Study results and limitations: Authors suggested few new T cells are recruited by each seasonal influenza vaccination.

One entry per CDR3 protein results from TCRdb running MiXCR on the RT-PCR reads. The sample has a few hundred thousand distinct CDR3 sequences; around a fifth are singletons. Germline V lookup: CDR1 SGHAT, CDR2 FQDESV (reference sequence). Trimming cost V 5 bases and J 6 bases; bases outside gene matches: 4. CDR3 length: 14 residues. The receptor comes from a man aged 50 to 69 who received an inactivated influenza vaccine. Sample: PBMCs from blood, taken less than 22 months after vaccination. The chain combines TRBV11-1 with TRBJ1-6; 7 bases line up with TRBD1. The CDR3 DNA is TGTGCCAGCAGCCCCGGGACAGCTAATTCACCCCTCCACTTT. Residues: CASSPGTANSPLHF.